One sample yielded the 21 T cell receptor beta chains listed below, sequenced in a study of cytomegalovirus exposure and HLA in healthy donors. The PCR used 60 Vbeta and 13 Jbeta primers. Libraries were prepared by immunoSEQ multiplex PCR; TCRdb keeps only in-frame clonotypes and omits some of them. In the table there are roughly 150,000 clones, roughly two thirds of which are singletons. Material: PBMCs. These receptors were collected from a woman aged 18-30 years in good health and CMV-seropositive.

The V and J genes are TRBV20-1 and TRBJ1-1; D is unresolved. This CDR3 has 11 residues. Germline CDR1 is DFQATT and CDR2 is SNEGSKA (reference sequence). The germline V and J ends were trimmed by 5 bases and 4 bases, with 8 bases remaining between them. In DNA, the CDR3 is TGCAGTGCTGAGGGAGGCACTGAAGCTTTCTTT. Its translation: CSAEGGTEAFF.

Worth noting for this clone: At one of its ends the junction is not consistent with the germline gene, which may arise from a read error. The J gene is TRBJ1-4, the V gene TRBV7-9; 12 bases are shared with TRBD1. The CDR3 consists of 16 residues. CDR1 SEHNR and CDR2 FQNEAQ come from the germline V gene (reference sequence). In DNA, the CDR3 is TGTTCCAGCAGCTCCGGGACAGGGGGCATTGGTGAAAAACTGTTTTTT. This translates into CSSSSGTGGIGEKLFF.

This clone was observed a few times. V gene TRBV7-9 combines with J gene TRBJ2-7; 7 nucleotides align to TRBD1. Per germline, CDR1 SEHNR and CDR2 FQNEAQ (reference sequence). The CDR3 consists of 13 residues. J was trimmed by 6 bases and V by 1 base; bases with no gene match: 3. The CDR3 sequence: CASSLGDRREQYF. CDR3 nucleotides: TGTGCCAGCAGCTTAGGGGACAGACGCGAGCAGTACTTC.

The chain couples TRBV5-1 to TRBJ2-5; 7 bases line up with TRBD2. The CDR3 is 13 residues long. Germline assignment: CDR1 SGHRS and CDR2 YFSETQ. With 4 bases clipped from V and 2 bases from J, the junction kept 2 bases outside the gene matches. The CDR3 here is CASSPGGQETQYF. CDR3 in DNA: TGCGCCAGCAGCCCCGGGGGGCAAGAGACCCAGTACTTC.

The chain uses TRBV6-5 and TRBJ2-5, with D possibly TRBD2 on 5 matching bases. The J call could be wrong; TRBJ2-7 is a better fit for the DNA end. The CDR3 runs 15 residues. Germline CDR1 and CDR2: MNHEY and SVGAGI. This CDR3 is CASSFTTDLWYEQYF. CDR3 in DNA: TGTGCCAGCAGTTTCACGACGGACTTATGGTACGAGCAGTACTTC.

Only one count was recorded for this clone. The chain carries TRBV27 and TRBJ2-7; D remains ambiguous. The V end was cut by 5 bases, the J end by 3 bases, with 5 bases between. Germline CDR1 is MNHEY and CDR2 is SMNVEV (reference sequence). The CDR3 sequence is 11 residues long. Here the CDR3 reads CASSHGYEQYF. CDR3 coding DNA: TGTGCCAGCAGTCACGGCTACGAGCAGTACTTC.

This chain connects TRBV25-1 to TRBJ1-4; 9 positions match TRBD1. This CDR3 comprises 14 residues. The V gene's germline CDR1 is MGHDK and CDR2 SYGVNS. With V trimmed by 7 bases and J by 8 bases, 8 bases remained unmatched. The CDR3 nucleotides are TGTGCCAGCACGGGGTCGGACAGGGGCGAAAAACTGTTTTTT. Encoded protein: CASTGSDRGEKLFF.

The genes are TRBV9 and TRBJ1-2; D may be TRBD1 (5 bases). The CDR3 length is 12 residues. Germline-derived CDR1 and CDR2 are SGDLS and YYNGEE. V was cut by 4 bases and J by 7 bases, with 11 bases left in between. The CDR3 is CASSPPGFGYTF. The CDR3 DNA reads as TGTGCCAGCAGCCCTCCAGGGTTTGGCTACACCTTC.

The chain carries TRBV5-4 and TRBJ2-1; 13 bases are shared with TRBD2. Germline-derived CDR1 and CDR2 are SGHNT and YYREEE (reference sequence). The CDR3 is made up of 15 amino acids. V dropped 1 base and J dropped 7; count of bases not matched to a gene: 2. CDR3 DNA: TGTGCCAGCAGCTTGAGACTAGCGGGGGGAAATGAGCAGTTCTTC. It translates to CASSLRLAGGNEQFF.

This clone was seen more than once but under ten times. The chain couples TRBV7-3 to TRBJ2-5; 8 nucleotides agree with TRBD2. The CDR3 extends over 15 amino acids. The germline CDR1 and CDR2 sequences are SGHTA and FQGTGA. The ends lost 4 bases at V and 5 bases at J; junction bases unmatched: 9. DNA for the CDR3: TGTGCCAGCAGCTCTGGCCAGCGGGGGTATGAGACCCAGTACTTC. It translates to CASSSGQRGYETQYF. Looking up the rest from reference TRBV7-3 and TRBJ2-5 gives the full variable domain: GAGVSQTPSNKVTEKGKYVELRCDPISGHTALYWYRQSLGQGPEFLIYFQGTGAADDSGLPNDRFFAVRPEGSVSTLKIQRTERGDSAVYLCASSSGQRGYETQYFGPGTRLLVL.

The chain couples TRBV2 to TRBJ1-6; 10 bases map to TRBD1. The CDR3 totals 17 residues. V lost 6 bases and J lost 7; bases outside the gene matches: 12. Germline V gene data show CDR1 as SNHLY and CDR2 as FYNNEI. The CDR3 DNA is TGTGCCAGCAGGCCGGGACAGGGGTTAGGTTTAAATTCACCCCTCCACTTT. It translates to CASRPGQGLGLNSPLHF.

The CDR3 nucleotides read TGTGCCAGCAGCTTTGGGACAGGGTTTGGAAACACCATATATTTT. Translating gives CASSFGTGFGNTIYF. The rearrangement links TRBV5-6 to TRBJ1-3; 9 nucleotides align to TRBD1. Trimming at V came to 2 bases and at J to 3 bases, leaving 3 bases not matched to a gene. This CDR3 has 15 residues. Germline V gene lookup returns CDR1 SGHDT and CDR2 YYEEEE. The full variable domain, completed using reference TRBV5-6 and TRBJ1-3, is DAGVTQSPTHLIKTRGQQVTLRCSPKSGHDTVSWYQQALGQGPQFIFQYYEEEERQRGNFPDRFSGHQFPNYSSELNVNALLLGDSALYLCASSFGTGFGNTIYFGEGSWLTVV.

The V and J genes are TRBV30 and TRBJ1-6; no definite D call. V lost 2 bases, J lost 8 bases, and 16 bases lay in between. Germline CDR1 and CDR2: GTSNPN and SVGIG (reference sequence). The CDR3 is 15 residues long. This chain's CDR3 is CAWSPRGLLHSPLHF. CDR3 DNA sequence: TGTGCCTGGAGTCCCCGAGGCCTATTACATTCACCCCTCCACTTT. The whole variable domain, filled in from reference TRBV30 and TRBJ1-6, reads SQTIHQWPATLVQPVGSPLSLECTVEGTSNPNLYWYRQAAGRGLQLLFYSVGIGQISSEVPQNLSASRPQDRQFILSSKKLLLSDSGFYLCAWSPRGLLHSPLHFGNGTRLTVT.

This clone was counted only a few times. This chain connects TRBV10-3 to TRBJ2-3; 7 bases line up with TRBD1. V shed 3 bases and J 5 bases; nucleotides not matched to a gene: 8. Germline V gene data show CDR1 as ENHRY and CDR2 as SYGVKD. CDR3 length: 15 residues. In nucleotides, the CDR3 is TGTGCCATCAGTGATTTAGGGGGCCGAGAAGATACGCAGTATTTT. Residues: CAISDLGGREDTQYF.

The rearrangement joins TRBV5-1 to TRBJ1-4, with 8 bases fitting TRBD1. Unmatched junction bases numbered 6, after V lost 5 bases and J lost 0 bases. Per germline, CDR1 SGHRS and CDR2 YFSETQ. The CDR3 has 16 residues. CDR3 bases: TGCGCCAGCAGTTTAGTACAGGGGGCAACTAATGAAAAACTGTTTTTT. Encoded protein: CASSLVQGATNEKLFF. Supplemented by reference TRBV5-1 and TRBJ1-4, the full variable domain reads KAGVTQTPRYLIKTRGQQVTLSCSPISGHRSVSWYQQTPGQGLQFLFEYFSETQRNKGNFPGRFSGRQFSNSRSEMNVSTLELGDSALYLCASSLVQGATNEKLFFGSGTQLSVL.

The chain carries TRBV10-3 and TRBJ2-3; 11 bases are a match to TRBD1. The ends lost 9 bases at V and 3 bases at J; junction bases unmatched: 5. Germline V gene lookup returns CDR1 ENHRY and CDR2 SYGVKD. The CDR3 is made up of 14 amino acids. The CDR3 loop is CAIWGQGVTDTQYF. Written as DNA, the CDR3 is TGTGCCATTTGGGGACAGGGGGTAACAGATACGCAGTATTTT.

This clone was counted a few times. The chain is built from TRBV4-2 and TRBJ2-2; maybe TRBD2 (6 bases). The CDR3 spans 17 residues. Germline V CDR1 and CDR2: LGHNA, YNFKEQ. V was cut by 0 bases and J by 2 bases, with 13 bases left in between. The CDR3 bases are TGTGCCAGCAGCCAAGATGGGCGGGACTTTAACACCGGGGAGCTGTTTTTT. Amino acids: CASSQDGRDFNTGELFF.

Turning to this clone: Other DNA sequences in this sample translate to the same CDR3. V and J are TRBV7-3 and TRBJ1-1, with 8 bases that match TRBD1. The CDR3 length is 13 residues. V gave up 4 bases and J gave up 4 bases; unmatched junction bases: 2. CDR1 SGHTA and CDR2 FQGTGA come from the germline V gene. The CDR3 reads CASSYTGGTEAFF. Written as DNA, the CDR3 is TGTGCCAGCAGCTACACAGGGGGCACTGAAGCTTTCTTT.

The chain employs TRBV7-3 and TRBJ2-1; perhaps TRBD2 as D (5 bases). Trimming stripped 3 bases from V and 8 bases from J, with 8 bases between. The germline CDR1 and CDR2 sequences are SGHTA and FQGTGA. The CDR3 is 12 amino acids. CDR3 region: CASSLGADEQFF. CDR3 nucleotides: TGTGCCAGCAGCTTGGGAGCGGATGAGCAGTTCTTC.

CDR3: CASSSHVTGGNSPLHF. The CDR3 coding sequence is TGTGCCAGCAGCTCCCACGTCACAGGGGGTAATTCACCCCTCCACTTT. The rearrangement links TRBV9 to TRBJ1-6; TRBD1 aligns across 8 bases. With V trimmed by 4 bases and J by 6 bases, 9 bases remained unmatched. This CDR3 has 16 amino acids. Looked up from germline, CDR1 is SGDLS and CDR2 is YYNGEE.

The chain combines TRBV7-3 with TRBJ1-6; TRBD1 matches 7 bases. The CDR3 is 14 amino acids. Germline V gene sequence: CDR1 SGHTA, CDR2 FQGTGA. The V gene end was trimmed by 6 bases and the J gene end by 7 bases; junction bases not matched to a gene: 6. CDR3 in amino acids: CASSLNRGNSPLHF. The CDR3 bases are TGTGCCAGCAGTCTGAACAGGGGAAATTCACCCCTCCACTTT.